This T cell receptor beta chain is drawn from a study of T cells after yellow fever vaccination. 5'RACE template switching produced TCR cDNA carrying a universal primer site and UMIs. TCRdb processed the 5' RACE reads anew with MiXCR; each CDR3 protein has one entry. The data hold approximately 300,000 distinct CDR3 sequences, with roughly 7% observed a single time. Germline loops: CDR1 MGHDK, CDR2 SYGVNS. The ends lost 3 bases at V and 0 bases at J; junction bases unmatched: 11. The CDR3 totals 17 residues. The table lists this clonotype with a few counts. The specimen was PBMCs, collected around 45 days after the first yellow fever vaccination. This TCR came from a man aged 18 to 30 who received the YFV17D yellow fever vaccine. V is TRBV25-1 and J is TRBJ2-7; TRBD1 matches 7 bases. The CDR3 spells CASSEAGWGQSSYEQYF. Written as DNA, the CDR3 is TGTGCCAGCAGTGAGGCAGGCTGGGGACAGAGCTCCTACGAGCAGTACTTC.